This TCR beta chain was sequenced for a study of cytomegalovirus exposure and HLA in healthy donors. Deletions cut 6 bases from V and 0 bases from J, with 9 bases between. Germline CDR1 and CDR2: MNHEY and SMNVEV (reference sequence). CDR3 length: 13 residues. Donors likely had unrecorded immune exposures despite being nominally healthy when sampled. The study, taken as a whole, reports: Within an earlier analysis, most TCR beta V segments proved productive either about 90% or about 30% of the time.

For this clone: Its antigen is unidentified.

Primers: 60 Vbeta forward and 13 Jbeta reverse. Libraries were prepared by immunoSEQ multiplex PCR; TCRdb keeps only in-frame clonotypes and omits some of them. The sample totals 75,000 to 100,000 clones; its top ten clones hold 1.4% to 1.5%. The chain uses TRBV27 and TRBJ2-7; D unclear. The TCR originated in a woman aged 60-75 years in good health and CMV-seronegative. Sequencing was carried out using PBMCs. CDR3 sequence: CASSAQSSYEQYF. In DNA form, the CDR3 reads TGTGCCAGCAGCGCCCAGTCCTCCTACGAGCAGTACTTC.